The T cell receptor (beta chain) described here comes from a study of yellow fever vaccine responses in identical twins. Notes on the study in general: The T cell response to vaccination in identical twins was reportedly partly convergent and partly personalized.

TCRdb reanalysed the RT-PCR reads using MiXCR and keeps one entry per CDR3 protein. The sample contains tens of thousands of distinct CDR3 sequences, roughly 73% of which appear only once. With respect to this clonotype: Its specificity is not known.

Germline CDR1 reads DFQATT; CDR2 reads SNEGSKA (reference sequence). V was pared by 5 bases and J by 4 bases, with 17 bases between. This CDR3 spans 14 amino acids. The chain is built from TRBV20-1 and TRBJ1-2, with a possible D match to TRBD1 (6 bases). This receptor was identified in a woman younger than 35 who received the yellow fever vaccine. The source was T cells from blood (PBMCs), unsorted or a sorted subset (not recorded which), collected before or after yellow fever vaccination (not recorded which). The CDR3: CSAPIRGVGYGYTF. The CDR3 region has the DNA TGCAGTGCTCCAATCAGGGGTGTGGGCTATGGCTACACCTTC.